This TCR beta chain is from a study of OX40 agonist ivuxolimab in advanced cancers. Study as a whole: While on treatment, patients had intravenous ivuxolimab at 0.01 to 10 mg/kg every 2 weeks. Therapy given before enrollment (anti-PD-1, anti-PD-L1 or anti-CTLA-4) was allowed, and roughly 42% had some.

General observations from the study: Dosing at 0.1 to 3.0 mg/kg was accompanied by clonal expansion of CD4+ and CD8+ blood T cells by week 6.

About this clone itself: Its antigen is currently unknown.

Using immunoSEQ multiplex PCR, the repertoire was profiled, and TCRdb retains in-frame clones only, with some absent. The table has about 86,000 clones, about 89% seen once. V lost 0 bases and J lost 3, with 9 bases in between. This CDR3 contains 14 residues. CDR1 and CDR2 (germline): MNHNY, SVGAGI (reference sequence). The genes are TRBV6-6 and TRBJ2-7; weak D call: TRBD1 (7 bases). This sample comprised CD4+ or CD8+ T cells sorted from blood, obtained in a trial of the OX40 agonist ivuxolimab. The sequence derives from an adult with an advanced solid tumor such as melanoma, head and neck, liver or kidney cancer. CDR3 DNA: TGTGCCAGCAGTTACTCCAGGGGGGTCTACGAGCAGTACTTC. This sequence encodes CASSYSRGVYEQYF.